Given below is one TCR beta chain in context. Antigen specificity is unknown. The data belong to a study of graft-versus-host responses after intestinal transplantation. Turning to the study itself: After anti-thymocyte globulin induction, recipients took tacrolimus and steroids for two to three years.

Sequenced by immunoSEQ multiplex PCR; TCRdb stores in-frame clones only, minus some. Of approximately 76,000 clones in the sample, 75% to 90% were seen once. The input for sequencing was unstimulated CD4+ T cells sorted from spleen or lymph node cells, taken before transplant. The source of this sequence is a human donor who was the organ donor for an intestinal transplant.

The CDR3, as DNA: TGTGCCATCAGTGCAACCACGACAGGGCTGAACACTGAAGCTTTCTTT. It is translated as CAISATTTGLNTEAFF. The rearrangement uses TRBV10-3 and TRBJ1-1; TRBD1 aligns across 7 bases. CDR3 length: 16 amino acids. After removal of 4 bases from V and 0 bases from J, the junction contained 8 bases not matched to a gene. CDR1 ENHRY and CDR2 SYGVKD come from the germline V gene.